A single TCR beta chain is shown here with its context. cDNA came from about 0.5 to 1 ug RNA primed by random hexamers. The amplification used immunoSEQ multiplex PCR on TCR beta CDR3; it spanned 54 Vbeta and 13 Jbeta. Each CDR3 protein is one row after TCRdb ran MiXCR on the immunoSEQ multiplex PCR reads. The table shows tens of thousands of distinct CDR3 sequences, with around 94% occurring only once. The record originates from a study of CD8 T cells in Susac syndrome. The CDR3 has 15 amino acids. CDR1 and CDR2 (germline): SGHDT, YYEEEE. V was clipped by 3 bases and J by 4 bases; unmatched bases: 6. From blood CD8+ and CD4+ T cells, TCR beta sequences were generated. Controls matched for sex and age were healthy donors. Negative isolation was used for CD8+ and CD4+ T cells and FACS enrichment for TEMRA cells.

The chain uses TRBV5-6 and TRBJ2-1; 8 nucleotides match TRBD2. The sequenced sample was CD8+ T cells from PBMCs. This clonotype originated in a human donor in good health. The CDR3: CASSWVLAGYNEQFF. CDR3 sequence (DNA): TGTGCCAGCAGCTGGGTATTAGCGGGATACAATGAGCAGTTCTTC.